These T cell receptor beta chains were read from a single sample in a study of cytomegalovirus exposure and HLA in healthy donors. The protocol was immunoSEQ multiplex PCR, while the TCRdb copy is restricted to in-frame clones and leaves out a portion. The repertoire holds 140,000 or so clones, approximately 92% seen once, with roughly 9.3% in the top ten. The sequencing sample was made of PBMCs. Receptors were obtained from a woman aged 18-35 years in good health and CMV-seropositive. Both conserved end residues are part of each CDR3. A D gene is named only where the DNA matches it firmly. Part of the rows lack a size; the others show once, few, many or a class for expanded clones.

cdr3_aa	cdr3_nt	v_call	j_call	d_call	clone_size
CASSPQGTGELFF	TGTGCCAGCAGTCCACAGGGAACCGGGGAGCTGTTTTTT	TRBV2	TRBJ2-2	.	.
CASSHRGTVSSYEQYF	TGTGCCAGCAGCCACCGCGGGACGGTGAGCTCCTACGAGCAGTACTTC	TRBV14	TRBJ2-7	.	.
CASSMTSGGASEQFF	TGTGCCAGTAGTATGACTAGCGGGGGGGCAAGTGAGCAGTTCTTC	TRBV19	TRBJ2-1	TRBD2	.
CASSLGRQVYGYTF	TGTGCCAGCAGTTTAGGTAGGCAGGTCTATGGCTACACCTTC	TRBV28	TRBJ1-2	.	.
CASSASHRDSNQPQHF	TGTGCCAGCAGTGCAAGCCACAGGGATAGCAATCAGCCCCAGCATTTT	TRBV28	TRBJ1-5	.	few
CASSLAGAEGPQHF	TGCGCCAGCAGCTTGGCAGGGGCCGAGGGGCCCCAGCATTTT	TRBV5-1	TRBJ1-5	.	.
CSVGGDYEQYF	TGCAGCGTTGGGGGGGACTACGAGCAGTACTTC	TRBV29-1	TRBJ2-7	.	.
CASGLRGTEAFF	TGTGCTAGTGGTTTAAGGGGTACTGAAGCTTTCTTT	TRBV12-5	TRBJ1-1	.	.
CASSVGTTFEQYF	TGTGCCAGCAGCGTAGGGACTACCTTCGAGCAGTACTTC	TRBV9	TRBJ2-7	.	.
CASSVEAEVTEAFF	TGTGCCAGCAGCGTAGAGGCAGAGGTGACTGAAGCTTTCTTT	TRBV9	TRBJ1-1	.	once
CASSSYRGNTIYF	TGTGCCAGCAGCTCTTACAGGGGCAACACCATATATTTT	TRBV7-9	TRBJ1-3	TRBD1	once
CASSPTPTGSELFF	TGTGCCAGCTCACCGACTCCGACAGGGTCCGAGCTGTTTTTT	TRBV18	TRBJ2-2	TRBD1	once
CAAAGFKNTGELFF	TGTGCCGCCGCGGGGTTCAAAAACACCGGGGAGCTGTTTTTT	TRBV2	TRBJ2-2	.	.
CASSLLQRINTEAFF	TGTGCCAGCAGCTTACTTCAGCGGATAAACACTGAAGCTTTCTTT	TRBV11-2	TRBJ1-1	.	.
CASSSMAVSGNTIYF	TGTGCCAGCAGTTCCATGGCCGTCTCTGGAAACACCATATATTTT	TRBV6-6	TRBJ1-3	.	.
CASSIGPGTNEKLFF	TGTGCCAGTAGTATTGGTCCGGGAACTAATGAAAAACTGTTTTTT	TRBV19	TRBJ1-4	.	.
CASSPGGLGARDPGYEQFF	TGTGCCAGCAGTCCCGGGGGACTCGGCGCTCGGGACCCAGGGTATGAGCAGTTCTTC	TRBV28	TRBJ2-1	.	.
CASSQTMEGNEQYF	TGTGCCAGCAGCCAGACGATGGAGGGGAACGAGCAGTACTTC	TRBV13	TRBJ2-7	.	.
CASSSTRGGNYNEQFF	TGTGCCAGCAGCTCCACCCGCGGGGGGAACTACAATGAGCAGTTCTTC	TRBV27	TRBJ2-1	TRBD2	.
CASSRTGGADGYTF	TGTGCCAGCAGCCGGACAGGGGGCGCGGATGGCTACACCTTC	TRBV11-3	TRBJ1-2	TRBD1	.
CASSPPTLTPQETQYF	TGTGCCAGCTCACCACCGACACTTACCCCCCAAGAGACCCAGTACTTC	TRBV18	TRBJ2-5	.	.
CASSPAGTGPNYGYTF	TGTGCCAGTAGTCCTGCCGGGACAGGGCCCAACTATGGCTACACCTTC	TRBV19	TRBJ1-2	TRBD1	.
CASSVDLGRSETQYF	TGTGCCAGCAGCGTAGACCTAGGTCGGTCAGAGACCCAGTACTTC	TRBV9	TRBJ2-5	.	.
CATRRWLGARYGYTF	TGTGCTACCCGAAGGTGGTTGGGGGCGCGGTATGGCTACACCTTC	TRBV12-5	TRBJ1-2	.	few
CASSYSIGTGMREAFF	TGTGCCAGCAGTTACTCGATTGGGACAGGGATGAGGGAAGCTTTCTTT	TRBV6-5	TRBJ1-1	TRBD1	.
CASTQGWGRDTEAFF	TGTGCCAGCACCCAGGGGTGGGGCAGGGACACTGAAGCTTTCTTT	TRBV6-5	TRBJ1-1	.	.
CASSLDGLSDQPQHF	TGCGCCAGCAGCTTAGACGGGTTGAGTGATCAGCCCCAGCATTTT	TRBV5-1	TRBJ1-5	.	.
CAWSADRDEQFF	TGTGCCTGGAGTGCGGACAGGGATGAGCAGTTCTTC	TRBV30	TRBJ2-1	TRBD1	.
CASSLEVGLETQYF	TGCGCCAGCAGCTTGGAGGTGGGGCTAGAGACCCAGTACTTC	TRBV5-1	TRBJ2-5	.	.
CASGLGQGENSPLHF	TGTGCTAGTGGTTTGGGACAGGGTGAGAATTCACCCCTCCACTTT	TRBV12-5	TRBJ1-6	TRBD1	.
CASSSLPNRQGAWGYTF	TGTGCCAGCAGTTCCCTCCCGAACAGACAGGGGGCTTGGGGCTACACCTTC	TRBV5-6	TRBJ1-2	TRBD1	.
CASSPQGQTGYNEQFF	TGTGCCAGCAGCCCCCAGGGACAGACCGGCTACAATGAGCAGTTCTTC	TRBV5-4	TRBJ2-1	TRBD1	once
CASRRRTGRLGYTF	TGTGCCAGCAGACGAAGGACAGGGCGTCTTGGCTACACCTTC	TRBV7-9	TRBJ1-2	TRBD1	once
CASSLYDSGSNEQFF	TGTGCCAGCAGCTTATACGACAGTGGGTCAAATGAGCAGTTCTTC	TRBV11-2	TRBJ2-1	.	.
CAWDRLGRQSSGNTIYF	TGTGCCTGGGACCGACTGGGGAGGCAGAGCTCTGGAAACACCATATATTTT	TRBV30	TRBJ1-3	.	.
CASSMSSPNTDSGELFF	TGTGCCAGCAGCATGAGTAGCCCGAACACTGATTCCGGGGAGCTGTTTTTT	TRBV7-6	TRBJ2-2	.	.
CASSYGQGKYEQYF	TGTGCCAGCAGCTATGGACAGGGAAAATACGAGCAGTACTTC	TRBV7-6	TRBJ2-7	TRBD1	.
CASSVGTENEQFF	TGCGCCAGCAGCGTGGGGACAGAGAATGAGCAGTTCTTC	TRBV5-1	TRBJ2-1	TRBD1	once
CASSDADRENTEAFF	TGTGCCAGCAGTGACGCGGACAGGGAGAACACTGAAGCTTTCTTT	TRBV2	TRBJ1-1	TRBD1	.
CASSRAGGLTEAFF	TGTGCCAGCAGCCGCGCAGGAGGGTTGACTGAAGCTTTCTTT	TRBV9	TRBJ1-1	.	.
CASSAGTGVNGYTF	TGTGCCAGCAGCGCGGGGACAGGGGTTAATGGCTACACCTTC	TRBV6-5	TRBJ1-2	TRBD1	.
CASSSSRETQYF	TGTGCCAGCAGTTCCTCCCGGGAGACCCAGTACTTC	TRBV28	TRBJ2-5	.	.
CASSSRDSGGYTF	TGTGCCAGCAGTTCCAGGGATTCGGGTGGCTACACCTTC	TRBV27	TRBJ1-2	.	.
CASSNWTGGASGNTIYF	TGTGCCAGCAGCAATTGGACAGGGGGCGCTTCTGGAAACACCATATATTTT	TRBV21-1	TRBJ1-3	.	.
CASSQVPNTEAFF	TGTGCCAGCAGTCAGGTACCCAACACTGAAGCTTTCTTT	TRBV6-4	TRBJ1-1	.	.
CASSLVREENSPLHF	TGCGCCAGCAGCTTGGTTAGGGAGGAGAATTCACCCCTCCACTTT	TRBV5-1	TRBJ1-6	.	.
CASSLGGRDYGYTF	TGTGCCAGCAGCTTAGGGGGCAGGGACTATGGCTACACCTTC	TRBV7-9	TRBJ1-2	.	.
CASTNRGVSTDTQYF	TGTGCCAGTACCAACAGGGGGGTGAGCACAGATACGCAGTATTTT	TRBV19	TRBJ2-3	TRBD1	.